This entry lists 19 T cell receptor beta chains sequenced from one sample in a study of technical replicates of blood from several donors. Profiling relied on immunoSEQ multiplex PCR, and the TCRdb table lists in-frame clones only, not all of them. The sample gives tens of thousands of clones, 90% to 95% of which show up once; 0.3% to 0.45% is in the top ten. Sequenced: T cells isolated from PBMCs. Receptors were obtained from a human donor in good health.

V is TRBV29-1 and J is TRBJ2-3, with 9 bases matching TRBD2. V gave up 4 bases and J gave up 5 bases; unmatched junction bases: 7. Germline-derived CDR1 and CDR2 are SQVTM and ANQGSEA. The CDR3 has 14 residues. The CDR3 reads CSVVGSGRLDTQYF. CDR3 bases: TGCAGCGTTGTGGGTAGCGGGAGATTAGATACGCAGTATTTT.

V gene TRBV9 combines with J gene TRBJ2-1; D is undetermined. Between the trimmed V and J ends, which lost 0 bases and 5 bases, there was a span of 3 bases. The CDR3 length is 12 residues. Per the germline V gene, CDR1 is SGDLS and CDR2 is YYNGEE. The CDR3 region is CASSVVNNEQFF. Written as DNA, the CDR3 is TGTGCCAGCAGCGTAGTTAACAATGAGCAGTTCTTC.

In this sample, this clone turned up a few times. The chain uses TRBV19 and TRBJ1-1; 9 bases are shared with TRBD1. The CDR3 runs to 13 residues. CDR1 is LNHDA, CDR2 SQIVND, per germline (reference sequence). With 6 bases clipped from V and 7 bases from J, the junction kept 6 bases outside the gene matches. CDR3 sequence (DNA): TGTGCCAGTAGGGACAGGGGTAAGGATGAAGCTTTCTTT. Translating it yields CASRDRGKDEAFF.

The chain couples TRBV6-4 to TRBJ1-1; D ambiguous. The CDR3 contains 13 residues. Per the germline V gene, CDR1 is MRHNA and CDR2 is SNTAGT. V was shortened by 6 bases and J by 2 bases, with 10 bases between the two germline ends. The CDR3, as DNA: TGTGCCAGCAGAGCTCAAGTTAACACTGAAGCTTTCTTT. Its translation is CASRAQVNTEAFF.

The chain combines TRBV6-1 with TRBJ2-3, with D possibly matching TRBD2 (6 bases). Germline V CDR1 and CDR2: MNHNS, SASEGT. CDR3 length equals 17 residues. The V end lost 4 bases, the J end lost 0 bases, and 17 bases lay between the germline ends. The CDR3: CASSAIGGRLSTDTQYF. The CDR3 DNA is TGTGCCAGCAGTGCGATTGGAGGGCGGCTTAGCACAGATACGCAGTATTTT.

This clone appeared a single time. The rearrangement joins TRBV6-1 to TRBJ1-5; D is perhaps TRBD1 (6 bases). This CDR3 spans 14 amino acids. CDR1 MNHNS and CDR2 SASEGT come from the germline V gene. Between the trimmed V and J ends, which lost 4 bases and 2 bases, there was a span of 9 bases. In nucleotides, the CDR3 is TGTGCCAGCAGTGCCAGGGGACGCAATCAGCCCCAGCATTTT. It translates to CASSARGRNQPQHF.

This chain links TRBV7-9 with TRBJ2-3; D ambiguous. Germline values: CDR1 SEHNR, CDR2 FQNEAQ (reference sequence). The CDR3 covers 14 residues. The V end lost 2 bases, the J end lost 2 bases, and 8 bases lay between the germline ends. The CDR3 DNA reads as TGTGCCAGCAGCTTAATGAGGCCCACAGATACGCAGTATTTT. Translated, it gives CASSLMRPTDTQYF.

The chain couples TRBV4-1 to TRBJ2-1, with D possibly TRBD2 on 5 matching bases. The germline V gene has CDR1 MGHRA and CDR2 YSYEKL. The CDR3 covers 15 residues. V lost 5 bases to trimming and J lost 2 bases, with 13 bases between them. CDR3 DNA: TGCGCCAGCAGCTCATGGGAGCAAACCTACAATGAGCAGTTCTTC. It codes for CASSSWEQTYNEQFF.

The CDR3 DNA is TGCGCCAGCAGCTTGGGAGCGGGAGGCAACTACGAGCAGTACTTC. Protein product: CASSLGAGGNYEQYF. The chain links TRBV5-1 to TRBJ2-7; 9 bases fit TRBD2. Germline CDR1 SGHRS, CDR2 YFSETQ. This CDR3 spans 15 amino acids. With 0 bases clipped from V and 3 bases from J, the junction kept 4 bases outside the gene matches.

This clone was detected only a few times. The chain combines TRBV2 with TRBJ2-2; unclear D gene. The length of the CDR3 is 13 residues. CDR1 is SNHLY, CDR2 FYNNEI, per germline. Trimming removed 7 bases at V and 6 bases at J, with 12 bases between. Written as DNA, the CDR3 is TGTGCCAGCACTCCCTACCCCCCCGGGGAGCTGTTTTTT. Translation gives CASTPYPPGELFF. The entire variable domain, with the rest obtained from reference TRBV2 and TRBJ2-2, is as follows: EPEVTQTPSHQVTQMGQEVILRCVPISNHLYFYWYRQILGQKVEFLVSFYNNEISEKSEIFDDQFSVERPDGSNFTLKIRSTKLEDSAMYFCASTPYPPGELFFGEGSRLTVL.

The genes are TRBV11-2 and TRBJ1-1; possible D gene TRBD1, 5 bases. The CDR3 is made up of 16 amino acids. Trimming removed 5 bases at V and 4 bases at J, with 20 bases between. Germline V gives CDR1 SGHAT, CDR2 FQNNGV. CDR3 bases: TGTGCCAGCAGCGCACTGTGGGGGGTAGAAGGCACTGAAGCTTTCTTT. The encoded protein is CASSALWGVEGTEAFF.

This clone was counted a single time. The genes are TRBV4-3 and TRBJ1-1, with D perhaps matching TRBD1 (5 bases). CDR3 length: 14 residues. Trimming cost V 2 bases and J 1 base, with 8 bases left between them. Germline V gene sequence: CDR1 LGHNA, CDR2 YSLEER. The CDR3 here is CASSQLGENTEAFF. CDR3 nucleotide sequence: TGCGCCAGCAGCCAATTAGGGGAGAACACTGAAGCTTTCTTT.

The CDR3 spells CASSFGGPYNEQFF. CDR3 DNA: TGTGCCAGCAGCTTCGGGGGGCCCTACAATGAGCAGTTCTTC. The chain is built from TRBV7-3 and TRBJ2-1; a possible D gene is TRBD2 (7 bases). Germline CDR1 reads SGHTA; CDR2 reads FQGTGA. This CDR3 has 14 amino acids. V was trimmed by 3 bases and J by 2 bases, leaving 8 bases between them.

The rearrangement joins TRBV4-3 to TRBJ2-7, with 12 bases identical to TRBD2. CDR1 LGHNA and CDR2 YSLEER come from the germline V gene. The CDR3 totals 18 residues. V was pared by 1 base and J by 2 bases, with 9 bases of the junction left unmatched. The CDR3 loop reads CASSQGELAGGGTYEQYF. The DNA for the CDR3 is TGCGCCAGCAGCCAAGGGGAACTAGCGGGAGGAGGAACCTACGAGCAGTACTTC.

The chain carries TRBV19 and TRBJ2-1; 8 nucleotides align to TRBD2. Trimming cost V 3 bases and J 8 bases; bases outside gene matches: 9. CDR3 length: 15 residues. The germline V gene has CDR1 LNHDA and CDR2 SQIVND (reference sequence). In DNA, the CDR3 is TGTGCCAGTAGTATCCCCACTAGGCGGGGGGATGAGCAGTTCTTC. Translated: CASSIPTRRGDEQFF.

This chain joins TRBV2 and TRBJ2-1; 8 bases match TRBD1. This CDR3 has 13 residues. Germline loops: CDR1 SNHLY, CDR2 FYNNEI. The V and J ends lost 7 bases and 7 bases, in that order; junction bases with no gene match: 6. The CDR3 is CASTPDRVNEQFF. CDR3 nucleotide sequence: TGTGCCAGCACCCCGGACAGGGTGAATGAGCAGTTCTTC.

V usage is TRBV11-2 and J usage is TRBJ2-7; 9 positions match TRBD2. The CDR3 totals 14 residues. Germline V gene data show CDR1 as SGHAT and CDR2 as FQNNGV. J gave up 5 bases and V 3 bases, and 5 bases lay outside the gene matches. For the CDR3, the DNA is TGTGCCAGCAGCTTCGGACTAGCGCTGAACGAGCAGTACTTC. Amino acids: CASSFGLALNEQYF.

This clone was counted once. The chain couples TRBV4-1 to TRBJ1-2, with D perhaps matching TRBD1 (5 bases). V lost 0 bases and J lost 4, with 12 bases in between. The germline V gene has CDR1 MGHRA and CDR2 YSYEKL. The CDR3 runs to 15 residues. For the CDR3, the DNA is TGCGCCAGCAGCCAAGATCGAGGCCAGGGCTATGGCTACACCTTC. Encoded protein: CASSQDRGQGYGYTF.

The rearrangement links TRBV5-4 to TRBJ2-1; the D is unclear. This CDR3 contains 12 residues. Germline V gene sequence: CDR1 SGHNT, CDR2 YYREEE (reference sequence). Deletions cut 0 bases from V and 8 bases from J, with 6 bases between. CDR3 DNA: TGTGCCAGCAGCTTGGTAGCCGATGAGCAGTTCTTC. It is translated as CASSLVADEQFF.